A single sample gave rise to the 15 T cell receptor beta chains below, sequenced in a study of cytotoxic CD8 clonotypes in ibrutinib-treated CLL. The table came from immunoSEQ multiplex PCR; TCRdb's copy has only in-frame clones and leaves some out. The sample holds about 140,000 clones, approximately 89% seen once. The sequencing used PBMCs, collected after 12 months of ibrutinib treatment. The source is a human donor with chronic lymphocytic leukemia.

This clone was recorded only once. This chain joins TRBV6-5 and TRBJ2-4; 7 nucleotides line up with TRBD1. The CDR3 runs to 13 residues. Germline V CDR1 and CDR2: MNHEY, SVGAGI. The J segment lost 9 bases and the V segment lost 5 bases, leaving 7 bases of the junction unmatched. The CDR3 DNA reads TGTGCCAGCAGTCAAGGACAGGCCAGCATTCAGTACTTC. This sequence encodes CASSQGQASIQYF.

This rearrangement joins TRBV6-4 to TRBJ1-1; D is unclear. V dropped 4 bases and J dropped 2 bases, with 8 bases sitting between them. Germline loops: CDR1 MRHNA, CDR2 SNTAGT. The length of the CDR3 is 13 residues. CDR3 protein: CASSVTGNTEAFF. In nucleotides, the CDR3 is TGTGCCAGCAGTGTGACGGGAAACACTGAAGCTTTCTTT.

The CDR3 nucleotides read TGCGCCAGCGGTCCGGGACAGGACAAAAACATTCAGTACTTC. Amino acids: CASGPGQDKNIQYF. This chain links TRBV5-1 with TRBJ2-4; 8 positions match TRBD1. The V segment lost 7 bases and the J segment 3 bases; nucleotides outside the gene matches: 6. The CDR3 contains 14 residues. Germline-derived CDR1 and CDR2 are SGHRS and YFSETQ.

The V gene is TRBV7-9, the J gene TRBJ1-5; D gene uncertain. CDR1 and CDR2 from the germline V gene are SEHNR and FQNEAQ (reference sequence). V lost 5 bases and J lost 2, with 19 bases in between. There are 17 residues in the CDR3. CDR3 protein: CASSDEPRVNGNQPQHF. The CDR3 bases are TGTGCCAGCAGCGATGAACCTAGGGTTAATGGCAATCAGCCCCAGCATTTT.

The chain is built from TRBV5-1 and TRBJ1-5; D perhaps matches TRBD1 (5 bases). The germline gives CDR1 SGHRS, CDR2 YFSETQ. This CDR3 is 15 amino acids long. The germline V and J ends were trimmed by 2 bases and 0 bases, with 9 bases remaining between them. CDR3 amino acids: CASSLWGDSNQPQHF. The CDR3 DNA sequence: TGCGCCAGCAGCTTATGGGGGGATAGCAATCAGCCCCAGCATTTT.

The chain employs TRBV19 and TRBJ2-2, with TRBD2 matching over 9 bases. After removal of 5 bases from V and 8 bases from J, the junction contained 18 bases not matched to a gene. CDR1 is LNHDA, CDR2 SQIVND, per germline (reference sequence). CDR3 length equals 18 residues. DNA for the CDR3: TGTGCCAGTAGTGGCCAGGCCCCGGGACTAGCTGCCAGGGGGGAGCTGTTTTTT. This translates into CASSGQAPGLAARGELFF.

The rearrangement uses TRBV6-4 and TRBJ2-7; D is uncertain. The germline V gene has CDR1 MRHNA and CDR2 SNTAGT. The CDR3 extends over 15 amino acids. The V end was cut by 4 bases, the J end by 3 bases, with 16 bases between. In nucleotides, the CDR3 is TGTGCCAGCAGTGGTGTCCCTAGTATGGTCTACGAGCAGTACTTC. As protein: CASSGVPSMVYEQYF.

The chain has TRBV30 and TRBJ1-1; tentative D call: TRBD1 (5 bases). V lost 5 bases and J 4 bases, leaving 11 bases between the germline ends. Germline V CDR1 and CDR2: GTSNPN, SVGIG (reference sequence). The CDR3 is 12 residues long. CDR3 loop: CAWGTGRTEAFF. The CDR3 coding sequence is TGTGCCTGGGGTACAGGACGCACTGAAGCTTTCTTT.

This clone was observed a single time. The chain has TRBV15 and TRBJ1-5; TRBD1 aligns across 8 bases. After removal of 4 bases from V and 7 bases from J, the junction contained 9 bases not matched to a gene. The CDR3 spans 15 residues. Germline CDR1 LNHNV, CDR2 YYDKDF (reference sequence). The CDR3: CATSTPGQVRQPQHF. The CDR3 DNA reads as TGTGCCACCAGCACACCGGGACAGGTAAGGCAGCCCCAGCATTTT.

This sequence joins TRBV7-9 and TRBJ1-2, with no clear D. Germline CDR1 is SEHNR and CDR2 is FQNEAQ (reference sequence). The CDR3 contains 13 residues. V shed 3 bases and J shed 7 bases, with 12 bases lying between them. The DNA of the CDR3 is TGTGCCAGCAGCTTCAGCGAGTCGGGTGGCTACACCTTC. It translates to CASSFSESGGYTF.

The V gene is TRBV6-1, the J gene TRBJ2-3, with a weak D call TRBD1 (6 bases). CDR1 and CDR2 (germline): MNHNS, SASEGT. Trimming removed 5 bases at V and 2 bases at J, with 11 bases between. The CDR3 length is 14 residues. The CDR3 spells CASSQGHSTDTQYF. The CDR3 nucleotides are TGTGCCAGCAGTCAGGGACACTCCACAGATACGCAGTATTTT.

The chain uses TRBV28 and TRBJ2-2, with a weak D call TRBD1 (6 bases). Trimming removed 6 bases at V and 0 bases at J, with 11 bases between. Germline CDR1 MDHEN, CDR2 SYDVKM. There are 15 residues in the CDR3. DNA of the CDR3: TGTGCCAGCAGGCCCGGGACATCGAACACCGGGGAGCTGTTTTTT. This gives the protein CASRPGTSNTGELFF.

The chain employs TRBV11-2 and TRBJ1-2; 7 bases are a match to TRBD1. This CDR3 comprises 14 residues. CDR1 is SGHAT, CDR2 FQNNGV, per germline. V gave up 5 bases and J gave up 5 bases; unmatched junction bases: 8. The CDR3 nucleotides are TGTGCCAGCAGCGACCCGGGACAGATATATGGCTACACCTTC. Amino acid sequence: CASSDPGQIYGYTF.

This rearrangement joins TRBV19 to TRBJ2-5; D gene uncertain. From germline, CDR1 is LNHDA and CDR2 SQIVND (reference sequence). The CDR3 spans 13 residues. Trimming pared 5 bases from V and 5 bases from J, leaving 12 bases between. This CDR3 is CASSRLNGETQYF. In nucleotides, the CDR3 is TGTGCCAGTAGTCGGCTTAATGGGGAGACCCAGTACTTC. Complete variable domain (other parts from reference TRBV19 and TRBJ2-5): DGGITQSPKYLFRKEGQNVTLSCEQNLNHDAMYWYRQDPGQGLRLIYYSQIVNDFQKGDIAEGYSVSREKKESFPLTVTSAQKNPTAFYLCASSRLNGETQYFGPGTRLLVL.

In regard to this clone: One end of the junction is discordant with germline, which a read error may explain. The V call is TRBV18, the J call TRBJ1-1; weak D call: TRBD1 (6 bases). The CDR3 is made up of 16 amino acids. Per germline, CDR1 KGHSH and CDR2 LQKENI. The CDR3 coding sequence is TGTGCCAGCTCGCCACTCGGGGGGCTCGGGAACACTGAAGCTTTCTTT. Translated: CASSPLGGLGNTEAFF. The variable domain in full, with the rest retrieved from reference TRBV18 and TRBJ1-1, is NAGVMQNPRHLVRRRGQEARLRCSPMKGHSHVYWYRQLPEEGLKFMVYLQKENIIDESGMPKERFSAEFPKEGPSILRIQQVVRGDSAAYFCASSPLGGLGNTEAFFGQGTRLTVV.